Following are 17 T cell receptor beta chains from one sample sequenced in a study of vaccination and CD4 T cells after COVID-19. Specified treatment: roughly 11-day PBMC culture with coronavirus spike peptide pools or control peptides (ViraFEST assay). The Oncomine TCR Beta short-read assay generated sequence data from the DNA of cultured CD4+ T cells. Using its own MiXCR run on the PCR reads, TCRdb lists one record per CDR3 protein. The sample has 15,000 to 20,000 distinct CDR3 sequences, under 80% seen once; the top ten hold 9.5% to 15%. No antigens are known for them. Sequencing input: CD4+ T cells from blood, cultured in vitro. The source is a human donor who had recovered from COVID-19.

This clonotype appeared a few times. The genes are TRBV28 and TRBJ1-2; a possible D gene is TRBD1 (6 bases). Per germline, CDR1 MDHEN and CDR2 SYDVKM. V lost 4 bases and J lost 2, with 8 bases in between. The CDR3 length is 13 residues. CDR3 protein: CASSYRANYGYTF. DNA of the CDR3: TGTGCCAGCAGTTACAGGGCGAACTATGGCTACACCTTC.

This clonotype was seen a few times. The V gene is TRBV7-8, the J gene TRBJ1-5; no firm D call. Trimming stripped 5 bases from V and 4 bases from J, with 6 bases between. The length of the CDR3 is 12 residues. Germline CDR1 and CDR2: SGHVS and FQNEAQ. In nucleotides, the CDR3 is TGTGCCAGCAGCCCTATGAATCAGCCCCAGCATTTT. Its protein is CASSPMNQPQHF.

The chain uses TRBV6-5 and TRBJ2-3, with D maybe TRBD2 (6 bases). Trimming removed 0 bases at V and 7 bases at J, with 17 bases between. Germline V gene sequence: CDR1 MNHEY, CDR2 SVGAGI. The CDR3 is made up of 16 amino acids. The CDR3 region is CASSYSSLALANTQYF. The CDR3 DNA reads TGTGCCAGCAGTTACTCGAGTCTAGCGCTCGCAAATACGCAGTATTTT.

This clonotype was observed a handful of times. A junction boundary mismatches the germline segment, possibly from a read error. V gene TRBV5-5 combines with J gene TRBJ1-5; TRBD1 agrees at 9 bases. The CDR3 covers 14 residues. Germline values: CDR1 SGHKS, CDR2 YYEKEE (reference sequence). The CDR3 loop is CASSADRGLSPQHF. Written as DNA, the CDR3 is TGTGCCAGCAGCGCGGACAGGGGCCTATCGCCCCAACATTTT.

The chain links TRBV2 to TRBJ1-5; unclear D gene. CDR3 length: 13 amino acids. The germline V and J ends were trimmed by 4 bases and 8 bases, with 12 bases remaining between them. Looked up from germline, CDR1 is SNHLY and CDR2 is FYNNEI. The CDR3 reads CASSVRDIEPQHF. The CDR3, as DNA: TGTGCCAGCAGTGTAAGGGATATTGAGCCCCAGCATTTT. The whole variable domain, remainder taken from reference TRBV2 and TRBJ1-5, is EPEVTQTPSHQVTQMGQEVILRCVPISNHLYFYWYRQILGQKVEFLVSFYNNEISEKSEIFDDQFSVERPDGSNFTLKIRSTKLEDSAMYFCASSVRDIEPQHFGDGTRLSIL.

This chain connects TRBV11-2 to TRBJ1-6; D perhaps matches TRBD1 (5 bases). The germline gives CDR1 SGHAT, CDR2 FQNNGV. Trimming removed 1 base from V and 7 bases from J, with 14 bases in between. This CDR3 contains 16 residues. The CDR3 region is CASSLGGRAGNSPLHF. The CDR3 nucleotides read TGTGCCAGCAGCTTAGGGGGCAGGGCGGGAAATTCACCCCTCCACTTT.

There are a few counts of this clonotype. The genes are TRBV6-1 and TRBJ2-7; 9 nucleotides agree with TRBD1. There are 14 residues in the CDR3. V shed 6 bases, J shed 5 bases, and the junction held 8 bases outside the gene matches. Germline CDR1 MNHNS, CDR2 SASEGT. The CDR3 DNA is TGTGCCAGCAGAACCGGGACAGGGATCGACGAGCAGTACTTC. It is translated as CASRTGTGIDEQYF.

This rearrangement joins TRBV10-1 to TRBJ1-1; possibly TRBD1 for D (6 bases). There are 13 residues in the CDR3. In germline, CDR1 is WNHNN, CDR2 SYGVQD (reference sequence). Trimming shortened V by 5 bases and J by 5 bases, and 12 bases separated the two germline ends. CDR3 DNA: TGCGCCAGCAGTTGGGGGGCCGGAACTGAAGCTTTCTTT. It yields the protein CASSWGAGTEAFF.

The V call is TRBV10-3, the J call TRBJ2-3, with TRBD2 matching over 11 bases. Germline CDR1 ENHRY, CDR2 SYGVKD. CDR3 length equals 18 residues. V gave up 0 bases and J gave up 2 bases; unmatched junction bases: 7. The CDR3 region has the DNA TGTGCCATCAGTGAGTCCTTCTTACTAGCGGGGGACACAGATACGCAGTATTTT. As protein: CAISESFLLAGDTDTQYF.

The rearrangement joins TRBV20-1 to TRBJ2-3, with D possibly being TRBD1 (5 bases). There are 16 residues in the CDR3. Germline V gene data show CDR1 as DFQATT and CDR2 as SNEGSKA (reference sequence). Trimming removed 0 bases at V and 6 bases at J, with 19 bases between. The CDR3 DNA is TGCAGTGCTAGAGATGCTCGGAACAGTAAGGGGGATACGCAGTATTTT. As protein: CSARDARNSKGDTQYF.

The genes are TRBV29-1 and TRBJ2-2; 9 bases are a match to TRBD2. J gave up 1 base and V 5 bases, and 5 bases lay outside the gene matches. This CDR3 has 15 residues. CDR1 and CDR2 from the germline V gene are SQVTM and ANQGSEA. CDR3 DNA sequence: TGCAGCGTTAAGACTAGCGGAGGGAACACCGGGGAGCTGTTTTTT. Its protein is CSVKTSGGNTGELFF.

Written as DNA, the CDR3 is TGCGCCAGCAGCTTGTCTGGGGGTCCGCTATCACCCCTCCACTTT. It codes for CASSLSGGPLSPLHF. The chain couples TRBV5-1 to TRBJ1-6; a weak D match, TRBD1 (5 bases). V was clipped by 1 base and J by 10 bases, with 15 bases between them. The germline V gene encodes CDR1 SGHRS and CDR2 YFSETQ. The CDR3 runs to 15 residues.

The sample holds a few counts of this clonotype. V gene TRBV28 combines with J gene TRBJ2-1, with D possibly being TRBD2 (5 bases). Germline CDR1 MDHEN, CDR2 SYDVKM. V gave up 5 bases and J gave up 10 bases, with 15 bases separating them. The CDR3 contains 13 residues. CDR3 sequence (DNA): TGTGCCAGCAGTCCCCCCTACGGCGGGGAGCAGTTCTTC. The encoded protein is CASSPPYGGEQFF.

This clonotype was observed a few times. The chain couples TRBV20-1 to TRBJ2-5; tentative D call: TRBD2 (5 bases). The germline V and J ends were trimmed by 1 base and 5 bases, with 14 bases remaining between them. Looked up from germline, CDR1 is DFQATT and CDR2 is SNEGSKA (reference sequence). CDR3 length: 14 amino acids. CDR3 nucleotide sequence: TGCAGTGCTAGAGTGGGCGGGTCCCGGGAGACCCAGTACTTC. Encoded protein: CSARVGGSRETQYF.

This clonotype showed up just a few times. The DNA of the CDR3 is TGTGCCACCAGTGATCCCCTGACAGGGGGGGCCGGGGAGCTGTTTTTT. Its protein product is CATSDPLTGGAGELFF. This chain uses TRBV24-1 with TRBJ2-2, with 9 bases matching TRBD1. This CDR3 is 16 amino acids long. Germline V gene data show CDR1 as KGHDR and CDR2 as SFDVKD. V lost 3 bases to trimming and J lost 6 bases; unmatched junction nucleotides: 7.

The rearrangement joins TRBV20-1 to TRBJ2-1; 11 bases fit TRBD2. The CDR3 has 13 residues. Germline CDR1 DFQATT, CDR2 SNEGSKA (reference sequence). Trimming cost V 7 bases and J 4 bases; bases outside gene matches: 3. CDR3 in amino acids: CSVLAGGYNEQFF. The CDR3 bases are TGCAGTGTCTTAGCGGGGGGGTACAATGAGCAGTTCTTC.

The J gene is TRBJ2-1, the V gene TRBV7-2; 8 positions agree with TRBD1. V was pared by 4 bases and J by 4 bases, with 6 bases of the junction left unmatched. The CDR3 runs to 15 residues. CDR1 SGHTA and CDR2 FQGNSA come from the germline V gene. CDR3: CASSYGTGRYNEQFF. CDR3 DNA: TGTGCCAGCAGCTACGGGACAGGCCGTTACAATGAGCAGTTCTTC.